This entry is about one TCR beta chain. These data come from a study of shared clonotypes between healthy human individuals. The CDR3 length is 15 residues. Germline V gene lookup returns CDR1 SGDLS and CDR2 YYNGEE. V trimming: 4 bases; J trimming: 3 bases; junction bases outside the gene matches: 7. Profiling relied on immunoSEQ multiplex PCR, and the TCRdb table lists in-frame clones only, not all of them. Among some 1 million clones listed, approximately 68% were seen once. The source is a man aged 18 to 30 in good health. The chain is built from TRBV9 and TRBJ2-1, with 7 bases that match TRBD1. The sequenced material came from memory CD4+ T cells sorted from blood. Documented subset: CD45RA-negative fraction. The CDR3 loop is CASSTQGQLYNEQFF. CDR3 sequence (DNA): TGTGCCAGCAGCACCCAGGGACAGCTCTACAATGAGCAGTTCTTC. The whole variable domain, filled in from reference TRBV9 and TRBJ2-1, reads DSGVTQTPKHLITATGQRVTLRCSPRSGDLSVYWYQQSLDQGLQFLIQYYNGEERAKGNILERFSAQQFPDLHSELNLSSLELGDSALYFCASSTQGQLYNEQFFGPGTRLTVL.